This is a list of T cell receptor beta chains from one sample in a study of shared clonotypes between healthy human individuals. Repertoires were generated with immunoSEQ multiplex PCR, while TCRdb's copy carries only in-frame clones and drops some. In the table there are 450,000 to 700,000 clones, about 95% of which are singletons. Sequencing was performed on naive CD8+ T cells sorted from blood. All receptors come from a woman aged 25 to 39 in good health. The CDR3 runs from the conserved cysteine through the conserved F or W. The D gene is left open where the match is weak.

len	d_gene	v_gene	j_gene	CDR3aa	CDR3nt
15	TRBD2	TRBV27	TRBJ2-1	CASRPGLGAYNEQFF	TGTGCCAGCAGGCCGGGACTAGGTGCTTACAATGAGCAGTTCTTC
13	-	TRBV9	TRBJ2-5	CASSVVNGETQYF	TGTGCCAGCAGCGTAGTTAACGGAGAGACCCAGTACTTC
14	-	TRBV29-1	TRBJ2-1	CSVEGDIAYNEQFF	TGCAGCGTTGAAGGGGACATTGCCTACAATGAGCAGTTCTTC
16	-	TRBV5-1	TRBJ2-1	CASSLAPGGSYNEQFF	TGCGCCAGCAGCTTGGCCCCCGGGGGCTCCTACAATGAGCAGTTCTTC
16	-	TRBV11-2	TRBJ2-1	CASSTTSKGAYNEQFF	TGTGCCAGCAGCACAACTAGCAAGGGGGCCTATAATGAGCAGTTCTTC
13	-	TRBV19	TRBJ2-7	CASSGGLIDEQYF	TGTGCCAGTAGTGGGGGACTTATCGACGAGCAGTACTTC
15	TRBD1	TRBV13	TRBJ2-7	CASRLGGQEEHEQYF	TGTGCCAGCAGACTAGGGGGACAGGAGGAACACGAGCAGTACTTC
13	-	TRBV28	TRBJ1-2	CASSLITMDGYTF	TGTGCCAGCAGTTTAATCACAATGGATGGCTACACCTTC
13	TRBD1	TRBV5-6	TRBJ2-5	CASSEPGQGGQYF	TGTGCCAGCAGCGAACCGGGACAGGGTGGGCAGTACTTC
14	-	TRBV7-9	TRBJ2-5	CASSHPVDTWTQYF	TGTGCCAGCAGCCATCCAGTGGACACCTGGACCCAGTACTTC